Listed below are T cell receptor beta chains from one sample, sequenced in a study of cytomegalovirus exposure and HLA in healthy donors. Only in-frame clones appear in the TCRdb table, and some are missing; sequencing was by immunoSEQ multiplex PCR. The repertoire holds approximately 160,000 clones, with more than 80% as singletons. Source material: PBMCs. The receptors come from a young woman in good health and CMV-seropositive. CDR3s include the opening cysteine and the closing phenylalanine or tryptophan. The D gene is left open where the match is weak. The size of a clone is reported for some rows only, either as once, few or many, or as a class for expanded clones.

CASSFSVLQGDTQYF | TGTGCCAGCAGCTTCAGCGTACTACAGGGAGATACGCAGTATTTT | once | TRBV5-4 | . | TRBJ2-3
CASSNSGSGPYEQYF | TGTGCCAGCAGTAATAGCGGGAGTGGTCCCTACGAGCAGTACTTC | . | TRBV6-1 | TRBD2 | TRBJ2-7
CASSLQGGLNGYTF | TGTGCCAGCAGTTTACAGGGTGGGTTGAATGGCTACACCTTC | . | TRBV27 | . | TRBJ1-2
CASSPGQGREKLFF | TGTGCCAGCAGCCCGGGACAGGGAAGGGAAAAACTGTTTTTT | . | TRBV7-9 | TRBD1 | TRBJ1-4
CANQRVPNTEAFF | TGCGCCAACCAAAGAGTACCGAACACTGAAGCTTTCTTT | . | TRBV10-1 | . | TRBJ1-1
CAGQTGLGGNTEAFF | TGTGCCGGCCAGACAGGGTTGGGCGGGAACACTGAAGCTTTCTTT | . | TRBV30 | TRBD1 | TRBJ1-1
CASSSVTGNSHGYTF | TGTGCCAGCAGCTCCGTCACAGGGAATAGTCACGGCTACACCTTC | . | TRBV11-2 | . | TRBJ1-2
CASSIDRFAEAFF | TGTGCCAGTAGTATAGATCGGTTCGCCGAAGCTTTCTTT | . | TRBV19 | . | TRBJ1-1
CATATSGSYNEQFF | TGTGCCACCGCGACTAGCGGATCCTACAATGAGCAGTTCTTC | . | TRBV19 | TRBD2 | TRBJ2-1
CSVELGAGGYEQYF | TGCAGCGTTGAGTTGGGGGCGGGAGGATACGAGCAGTACTTC | . | TRBV29-1 | TRBD2 | TRBJ2-7
CASQQGYYTF | TGTGCCAGCCAGCAGGGGTACTACACCTTC | . | TRBV6-5 | . | TRBJ1-2
CASRPWSLAGDQDEQYF | TGTGCCAGCAGGCCCTGGTCCCTAGCGGGAGATCAGGACGAGCAGTACTTC | . | TRBV27 | TRBD2 | TRBJ2-7
CASSLQGADTEAFF | TGTGCCAGCTCACTTCAGGGGGCGGACACTGAAGCTTTCTTT | . | TRBV18 | TRBD1 | TRBJ1-1
CASSYSAGMNTEAFF | TGTGCCAGCAGTTACTCGGCGGGGATGAACACTGAAGCTTTCTTT | few | TRBV6-6 | . | TRBJ1-1
CASSVTGGHTIYF | TGTGCCAGCAGTGTAACAGGGGGGCACACCATATATTTT | . | TRBV25-1 | TRBD1 | TRBJ1-3
CASSPRGQHEKLFF | TGTGCCAGCAGTCCACGGGGACAGCATGAAAAACTGTTTTTT | . | TRBV6-6 | TRBD1 | TRBJ1-4
CASSLPGGVDGELFF | TGTGCCAGCAGCTTGCCCGGCGGGGTTGACGGGGAGCTGTTTTTT | . | TRBV11-1 | . | TRBJ2-2
CASSAAGLAGGAHEQYF | TGTGCCAGCTCAGCCGCGGGACTAGCGGGAGGAGCCCACGAGCAGTACTTC | . | TRBV18 | TRBD2 | TRBJ2-7
CASSPRWGQGATGELFF | TGTGCCAGCAGCCCTAGATGGGGACAGGGGGCTACCGGGGAGCTGTTTTTT | . | TRBV11-2 | TRBD1 | TRBJ2-2
CASILTGTSGSNEQFF | TGTGCCAGCATCCTGACCGGGACTAGCGGGAGCAATGAGCAGTTCTTC | . | TRBV7-2 | TRBD2 | TRBJ2-1
CASSQGVPGTQYF | TGCGCCAGCAGCCAAGGTGTCCCCGGGACCCAGTACTTC | once | TRBV4-3 | . | TRBJ2-5
CASSQVTGLSNQPQHF | TGCGCCAGCAGCCAGGTGACAGGGCTGAGCAATCAGCCCCAGCATTTT | once | TRBV4-1 | TRBD1 | TRBJ1-5
CASSPEASNTGELFF | TGTGCCAGCAGCCCTGAGGCTTCGAACACCGGGGAGCTGTTTTTT | . | TRBV5-4 | . | TRBJ2-2
CASSLLAGGGPYEQYF | TGTGCCAGCAGTTTGCTAGCGGGAGGAGGTCCCTACGAGCAGTACTTC | once | TRBV28 | TRBD2 | TRBJ2-7
CASSFPGGGNYGYTF | TGTGCCAGCAGTTTTCCCGGGGGAGGAAACTATGGCTACACCTTC | . | TRBV28 | . | TRBJ1-2
CASLPLGGLAGANVLTF | TGTGCCAGCCTCCCCCTCGGGGGTCTGGCTGGGGCCAACGTCCTGACTTTC | . | TRBV28 | . | TRBJ2-6
CASSLGQGHPGQYF | TGTGCCAGCAGTTTGGGACAGGGCCACCCTGGGCAGTACTTC | . | TRBV28 | TRBD1 | TRBJ2-7
CASSLIDSTDTQYF | TGTGCCAGCAGTTTAATTGACTCCACAGATACGCAGTATTTT | . | TRBV27 | . | TRBJ2-3
CASSHPRDYSYEQYF | TGTGCCAGCAGCCACCCCCGGGACTATTCTTACGAGCAGTACTTC | . | TRBV4-2 | TRBD2 | TRBJ2-7
CASCRDRLYEQYF | TGCGCCAGCTGTCGGGACAGGCTTTACGAGCAGTACTTC | once | TRBV5-1 | TRBD1 | TRBJ2-7
CAIRDSYEQYF | TGTGCCATCAGGGACAGCTACGAGCAGTACTTC | . | TRBV10-3 | . | TRBJ2-7
CASSLGTVNTGELFF | TGTGCCAGCAGCTTAGGGACAGTGAACACCGGGGAGCTGTTTTTT | . | TRBV5-8 | TRBD1 | TRBJ2-2
CASSPVDSNTDTQYF | TGTGCCAGCTCACCGGTGGACAGCAACACAGATACGCAGTATTTT | . | TRBV18 | . | TRBJ2-3
CATSTSRRDNEQFF | TGTGCCACCAGCACGAGTAGGAGGGATAATGAGCAGTTCTTC | . | TRBV15 | . | TRBJ2-1
CAVARGSGSGDEQFF | TGCGCAGTAGCGAGAGGTAGCGGGAGTGGAGATGAGCAGTTCTTC | few | TRBV10-1 | TRBD2 | TRBJ2-1
CAWDLGQEPNQPQHF | TGTGCCTGGGACCTGGGACAGGAGCCCAATCAGCCCCAGCATTTT | . | TRBV30 | TRBD1 | TRBJ1-5
CASSLRDNEQFF | TGCGCCAGCAGCTTACGAGACAATGAGCAGTTCTTC | . | TRBV5-1 | . | TRBJ2-1